This record concerns one T cell receptor beta chain sequence. Antigen: not known. The CDR3 runs to 12 residues. Trimming cost V 5 bases and J 5 bases; bases outside gene matches: 3. The germline V gene has CDR1 DFQATT and CDR2 SNEGSKA (reference sequence). The sample is drawn from a study of vaccination and CD4 T cells after COVID-19. This sample's treatment: roughly ten-day PBMC culture with coronavirus spike peptide pools or control peptides (ViraFEST assay). Cultured CD4+ T cell DNA was sequenced using the Oncomine TCR Beta short-read assay. TCRdb ran MiXCR on the PCR reads and lists one entry per CDR3 protein. Found here are more than 9,000 distinct CDR3 sequences, more than 55% of them singletons; the top ten hold 34%.

The origin of this receptor is a human donor who had recovered from COVID-19. Source material: CD4+ T cells from blood, cultured in vitro. The V and J genes are TRBV20-1 and TRBJ2-1; 7 bases are a match to TRBD2. The CDR3 protein is CSAGLVDNEQFF. CDR3 DNA: TGCAGTGCTGGACTAGTGGACAATGAGCAGTTCTTC.